This TCR beta chain emerged from a study of T cell repertoires in cytomegalovirus infection. Across the whole study: Indications of both CMV infection and matching HLA type were provided by public TCR beta signatures.

A single count supports this clonotype. Its antigen is currently unknown. TCRdb analysed the reads with MiXCR anew, one entry per CDR3 protein. Of some 390,000 distinct CDR3 sequences in the sample, 15% to 20% were seen once. Study-level points and caveats: Carriers of CMV and the relevant HLA type were discriminated by public TCR beta frequency. CMV-specific HLA-C-restricted TCR beta clonotypes dominated the ex vivo response.

This receptor was obtained from a human donor in good health (CMV status not recorded). Some clones in this sample may be carry-over from other donors' samples. Sequencing was done on a sample of PBMCs.

The DNA for the CDR3 is TGTGCCAGTAAGAGCGGGGGAGGCTACCAAGAGACCCAGTACTTC. Its protein is CASKSGGGYQETQYF. The V gene is TRBV19, the J gene TRBJ2-5, with 8 bases aligning to TRBD2. This CDR3 has 15 amino acids. Germline CDR1 is LNHDA and CDR2 is SQIVND (reference sequence). J lost 0 bases, V lost 7 bases, and 7 bases had no gene match.